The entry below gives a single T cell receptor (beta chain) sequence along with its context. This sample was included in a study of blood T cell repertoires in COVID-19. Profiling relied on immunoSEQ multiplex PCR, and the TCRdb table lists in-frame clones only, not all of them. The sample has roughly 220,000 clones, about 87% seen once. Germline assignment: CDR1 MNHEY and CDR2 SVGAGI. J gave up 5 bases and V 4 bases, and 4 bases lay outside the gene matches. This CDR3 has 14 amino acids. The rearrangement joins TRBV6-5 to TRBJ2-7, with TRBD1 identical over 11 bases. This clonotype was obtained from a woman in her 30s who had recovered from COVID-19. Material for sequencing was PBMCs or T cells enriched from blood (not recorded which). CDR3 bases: TGTGCCAGCAGTTCCGGGACAGGGGGGCACGAGCAGTACTTC. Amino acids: CASSSGTGGHEQYF.